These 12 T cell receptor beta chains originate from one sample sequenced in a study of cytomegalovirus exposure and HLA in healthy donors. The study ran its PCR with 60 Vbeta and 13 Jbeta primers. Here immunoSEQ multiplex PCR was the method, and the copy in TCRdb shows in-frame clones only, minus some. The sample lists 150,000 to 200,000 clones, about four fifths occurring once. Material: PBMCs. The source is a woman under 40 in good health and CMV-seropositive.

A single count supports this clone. CDR3 in DNA: TGTGCCAGCAGCTTAGGACGTAACCTGGGAGGAGAGACCCAGTACTTC. It is translated as CASSLGRNLGGETQYF. The chain links TRBV13 to TRBJ2-5; the D gene is possibly TRBD2 (6 bases). This CDR3 comprises 16 residues. Trimming shortened V by 0 bases and J by 4 bases, and 15 bases separated the two germline ends. The germline V gene has CDR1 PRHDT and CDR2 FYEKMQ (reference sequence).

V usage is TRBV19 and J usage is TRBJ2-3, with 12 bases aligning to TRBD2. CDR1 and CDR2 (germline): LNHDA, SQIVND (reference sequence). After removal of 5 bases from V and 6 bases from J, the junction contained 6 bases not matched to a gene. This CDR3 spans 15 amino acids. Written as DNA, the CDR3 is TGTGCCAGTAGTTCTAGCGGGGGGGCCGATGATACGCAGTATTTT. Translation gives CASSSSGGADDTQYF.

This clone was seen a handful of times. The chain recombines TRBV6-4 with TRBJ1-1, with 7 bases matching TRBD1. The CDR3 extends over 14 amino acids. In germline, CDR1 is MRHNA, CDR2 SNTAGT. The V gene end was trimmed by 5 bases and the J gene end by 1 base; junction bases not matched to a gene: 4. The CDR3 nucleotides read TGTGCCAGCAGTACCGGGACAGAGAACACTGAAGCTTTCTTT. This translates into CASSTGTENTEAFF.

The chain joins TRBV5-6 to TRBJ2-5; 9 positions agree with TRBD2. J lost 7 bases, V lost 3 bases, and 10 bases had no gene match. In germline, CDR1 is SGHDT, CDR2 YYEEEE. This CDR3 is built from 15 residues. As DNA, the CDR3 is TGTGCCAGCAGCTCGGGGGCGGGGGGGCTTTCGACCCAGTACTTC. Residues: CASSSGAGGLSTQYF.

The CDR3 region is CASSTTSGGDTQYF. CDR3 nucleotide sequence: TGTGCCAGTAGTACGACTAGCGGAGGCGATACGCAGTATTTT. This rearrangement joins TRBV19 to TRBJ2-3, with TRBD2 matching over 9 bases. The germline CDR1 and CDR2 sequences are LNHDA and SQIVND (reference sequence). V dropped 4 bases and J dropped 6; count of bases not matched to a gene: 5. The CDR3 has 14 residues.

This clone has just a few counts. The CDR3 is CASSLTGGRNSPLHF. The CDR3 DNA reads as TGTGCCAGCAGCCTGACGGGTGGGAGAAATTCACCCCTCCACTTT. The rearrangement joins TRBV13 to TRBJ1-6; no clear D. CDR3 length equals 15 residues. Germline V gives CDR1 PRHDT, CDR2 FYEKMQ (reference sequence). Trimming removed 5 bases at V and 7 bases at J, with 15 bases between.

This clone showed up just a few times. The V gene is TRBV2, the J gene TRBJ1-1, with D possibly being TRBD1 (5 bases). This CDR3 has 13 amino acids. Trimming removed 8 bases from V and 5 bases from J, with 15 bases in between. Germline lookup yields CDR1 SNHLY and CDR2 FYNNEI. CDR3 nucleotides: TGTGCCAGCCGTTCCGGGGGTTGGACTGAAGCTTTCTTT. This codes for CASRSGGWTEAFF.

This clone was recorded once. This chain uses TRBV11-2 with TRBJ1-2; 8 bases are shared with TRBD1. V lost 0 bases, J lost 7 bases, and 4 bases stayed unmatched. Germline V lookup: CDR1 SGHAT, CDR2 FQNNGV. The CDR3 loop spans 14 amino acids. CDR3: CASSLDRGLRGYTF. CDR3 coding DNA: TGTGCCAGCAGCTTAGACAGGGGGCTGCGTGGCTACACCTTC.

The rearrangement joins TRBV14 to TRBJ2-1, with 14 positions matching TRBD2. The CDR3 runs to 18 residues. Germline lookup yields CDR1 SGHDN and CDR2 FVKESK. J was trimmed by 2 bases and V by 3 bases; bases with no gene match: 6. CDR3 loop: CASSHVRLAGGPYNEQFF. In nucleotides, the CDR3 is TGTGCCAGCAGCCATGTTAGACTAGCGGGAGGGCCCTACAATGAGCAGTTCTTC.

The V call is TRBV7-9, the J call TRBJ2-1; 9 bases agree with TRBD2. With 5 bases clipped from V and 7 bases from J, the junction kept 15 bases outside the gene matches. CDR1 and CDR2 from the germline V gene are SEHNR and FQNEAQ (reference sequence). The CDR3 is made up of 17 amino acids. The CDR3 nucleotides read TGTGCCAGCAGCCCCCGGGTGGGGCGGGGGGGCTCGAATGAGCAGTTCTTC. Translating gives CASSPRVGRGGSNEQFF.

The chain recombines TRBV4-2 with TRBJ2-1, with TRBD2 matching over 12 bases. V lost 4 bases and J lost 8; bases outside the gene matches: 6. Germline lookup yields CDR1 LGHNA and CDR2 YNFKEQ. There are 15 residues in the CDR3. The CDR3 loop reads CASSPGTSGLDEQFF. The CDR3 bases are TGTGCCAGCAGCCCCGGGACTAGCGGGTTAGATGAGCAGTTCTTC.

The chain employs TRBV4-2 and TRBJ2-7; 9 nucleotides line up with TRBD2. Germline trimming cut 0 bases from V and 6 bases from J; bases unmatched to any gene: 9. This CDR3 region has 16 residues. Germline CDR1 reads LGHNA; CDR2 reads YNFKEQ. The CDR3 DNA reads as TGTGCCAGCAGCCAAGATCCGGCTAGCGGGGCTGGCGAGCAGTACTTC. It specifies CASSQDPASGAGEQYF.